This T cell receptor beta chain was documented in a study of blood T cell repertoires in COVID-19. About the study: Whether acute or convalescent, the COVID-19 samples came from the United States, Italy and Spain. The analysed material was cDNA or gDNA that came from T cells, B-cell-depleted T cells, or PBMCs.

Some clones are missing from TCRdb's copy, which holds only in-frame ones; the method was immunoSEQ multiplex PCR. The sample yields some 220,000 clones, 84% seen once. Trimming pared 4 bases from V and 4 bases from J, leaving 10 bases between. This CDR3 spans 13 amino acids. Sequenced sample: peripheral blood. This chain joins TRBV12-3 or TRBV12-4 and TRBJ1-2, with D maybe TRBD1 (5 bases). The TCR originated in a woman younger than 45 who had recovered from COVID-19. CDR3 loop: CASSSRGSYGYTF. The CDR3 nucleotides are TGTGCCAGCAGTTCGCGGGGCAGCTATGGCTACACCTTC.